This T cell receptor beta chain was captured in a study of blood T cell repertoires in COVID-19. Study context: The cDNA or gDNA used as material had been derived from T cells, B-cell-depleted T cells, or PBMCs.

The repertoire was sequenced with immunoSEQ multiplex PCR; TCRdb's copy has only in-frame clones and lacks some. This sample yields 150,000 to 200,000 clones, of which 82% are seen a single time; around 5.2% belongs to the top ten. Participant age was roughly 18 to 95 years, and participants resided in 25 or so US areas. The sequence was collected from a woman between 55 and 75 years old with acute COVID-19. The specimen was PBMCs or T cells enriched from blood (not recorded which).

The CDR3 loop reads CASSLRDPYGYTF. CDR3 DNA: TGTGCCAGCAGCTTACGGGATCCCTATGGCTACACCTTC. This chain links TRBV5-6 with TRBJ1-2; D call uncertain. Germline loops: CDR1 SGHDT, CDR2 YYEEEE. There are 13 residues in the CDR3. Deletions cut 2 bases from V and 4 bases from J, with 9 bases between.